This TCR beta chain is drawn from a study of technical replicates of blood from a handful of donors. In germline, CDR1 is MDHEN, CDR2 SYDVKM. The CDR3 consists of 19 residues. After removal of 4 bases from V and 4 bases from J, the junction contained 11 bases not matched to a gene. This table comes from immunoSEQ multiplex PCR, and its TCRdb copy is limited to in-frame clones, with some not included. The data hold about 83,000 clones, with around 90% observed a single time. This receptor was taken from a human donor in good health. Input material: T cells isolated from PBMCs. The chain recombines TRBV28 with TRBJ2-2; 14 bases map to TRBD2. Here the CDR3 reads CASSSSGLAGGQSTGELFF. CDR3 sequence (DNA): TGTGCCAGCAGTTCCAGCGGACTAGCGGGAGGTCAGAGCACCGGGGAGCTGTTTTTT.